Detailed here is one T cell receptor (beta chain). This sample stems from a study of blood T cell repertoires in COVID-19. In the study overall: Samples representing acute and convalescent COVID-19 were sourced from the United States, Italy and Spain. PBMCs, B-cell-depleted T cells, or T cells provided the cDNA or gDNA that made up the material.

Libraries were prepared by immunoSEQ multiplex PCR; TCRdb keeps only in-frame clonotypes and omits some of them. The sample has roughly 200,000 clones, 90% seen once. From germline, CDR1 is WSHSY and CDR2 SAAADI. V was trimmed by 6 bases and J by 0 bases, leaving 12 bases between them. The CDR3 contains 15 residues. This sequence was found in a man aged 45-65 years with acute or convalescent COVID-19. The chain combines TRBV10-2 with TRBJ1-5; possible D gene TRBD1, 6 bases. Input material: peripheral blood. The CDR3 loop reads CASRPGQDSNQPQHF. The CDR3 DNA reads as TGCGCCAGCAGACCGGGACAAGATAGCAATCAGCCCCAGCATTTT.